This T cell receptor (beta chain) was obtained from a study of CD4+ T cells in melanoma. Overall study results and limits: Reportedly, melanoma neoantigen-specific CD4+ T cells showed varied differentiation states. A reported correlation linked neoantigen-specific CD4+ T cells to CD8+, macrophage and B cell function.

V gave up 5 bases and J gave up 4 bases; unmatched junction bases: 5. The CDR3 is 14 residues long. CDR1 SGHAT and CDR2 FQNNGV come from the germline V gene. Profiling relied on immunoSEQ multiplex PCR, and the TCRdb table lists in-frame clones only, not all of them. The table shows more than 20,000 clones, with around 80% occurring only once. In the case of this clone: Its target is not known.

The receptor comes from a human donor with melanoma. The rearrangement uses TRBV11-2 and TRBJ2-5; 9 bases fit TRBD1. The sample taken for sequencing was cells from a culture (not recorded whether cultured in vitro). The CDR3 spells CASSEGQGLETQYF. For the CDR3, the DNA is TGTGCCAGCAGCGAGGGACAGGGCTTAGAGACCCAGTACTTC.